This entry features one TCR beta chain sequence. The CDR3 spans 14 residues. The junction had 8 bases not matched to a gene; V was cut back by 6 bases and J by 9 bases. Per germline, CDR1 MGHRA and CDR2 YSYEKL. The repertoire was sequenced with immunoSEQ multiplex PCR; TCRdb's copy has only in-frame clones and lacks some. The data show around 96,000 clones, 93% seen once. The data are from a study of control samples from healthy donors and cancer patients. The chain joins TRBV4-1 to TRBJ1-6; TRBD1 agrees at 7 bases. The specimen was blood. The TCR sequence derives from a man aged 18 to 30 in good health. The CDR3 nucleotides read TGCGCCAGCAGGGTGGACAGGTACGGTTCACCCCTCCACTTT. This translates into CASRVDRYGSPLHF.